These T cell receptor beta chains were read from a single sample in a study of shared clonotypes between healthy human individuals. Measured with immunoSEQ multiplex PCR; TCRdb has only the in-frame clones, and not every one. The sample has over a million clones; 65% to 80% are singletons. Sample: memory CD4+ T cells sorted from blood. The receptor source for this set is a man younger than 30 in good health. Both conserved end residues are part of each CDR3. A D gene is named only where the DNA matches it firmly. Clone size, where shown, is once, few, many, or a class for clones that have expanded.

v_gene	abundance	d_gene	j_gene	CDR3aa	CDR3nt
TRBV10-3	-	TRBD1	TRBJ2-7	CAIRTGQTYEQYF	TGTGCCATCAGGACGGGACAGACTTACGAGCAGTACTTC
TRBV19	-	TRBD2	TRBJ2-3	CASSIRREGTDTQYF	TGTGCCAGTAGTATAAGGCGGGAGGGGACAGATACGCAGTATTTT
TRBV30	-	TRBD2	TRBJ2-1	CAWSPGTSGMNEQFF	TGTGCCTGGAGCCCCGGGACTAGCGGGATGAATGAGCAGTTCTTC
TRBV5-1	-	-	TRBJ1-3	CASSLDGSSGNTIYF	TGCGCCAGCAGCTTGGATGGGTCCTCTGGAAACACCATATATTTT
TRBV2	-	-	TRBJ2-7	CASSGRQGPYEQYF	TGTGCCAGCAGTGGCCGGCAGGGGCCCTACGAGCAGTACTTC
TRBV2	-	TRBD2	TRBJ2-3	CASRSASGDTDTQYF	TGTGCCAGCAGGTCCGCTAGCGGGGACACAGATACGCAGTATTTT
TRBV5-1	-	-	TRBJ2-3	CASSLGSRADTQYF	TGCGCCAGCAGCTTGGGAAGTAGGGCAGATACGCAGTATTTT
TRBV29-1	-	-	TRBJ2-5	CSVEKQSRETQYF	TGCAGCGTTGAGAAACAGAGCCGGGAGACCCAGTACTTC
TRBV30	-	-	TRBJ2-7	CAWSVGRGTYEQYF	TGTGCCTGGAGTGTTGGCAGGGGCACCTACGAGCAGTACTTC
TRBV7-9	-	-	TRBJ2-5	CAGDKQGWETQYF	TGTGCCGGGGACAAACAGGGCTGGGAGACCCAGTACTTC
TRBV11-2	-	-	TRBJ2-5	CASSPPIGSPQETQYF	TGTGCCAGCAGCCCTCCCATCGGGTCTCCTCAAGAGACCCAGTACTTC
TRBV2	few	-	TRBJ1-1	CASAYFGEAFF	TGTGCCAGCGCCTATTTCGGTGAAGCTTTCTTT
TRBV29-1	-	-	TRBJ2-1	CSVVRDGREQFF	TGCAGCGTTGTCCGGGATGGGCGGGAGCAGTTCTTC
TRBV7-9	-	-	TRBJ1-2	CASSLPDRNYGYTF	TGTGCCAGCAGCTTACCGGACAGAAACTATGGCTACACCTTC
TRBV9	few	-	TRBJ2-7	CASSVEPIGAYEQYF	TGTGCCAGCAGCGTGGAACCCATTGGGGCCTACGAGCAGTACTTC